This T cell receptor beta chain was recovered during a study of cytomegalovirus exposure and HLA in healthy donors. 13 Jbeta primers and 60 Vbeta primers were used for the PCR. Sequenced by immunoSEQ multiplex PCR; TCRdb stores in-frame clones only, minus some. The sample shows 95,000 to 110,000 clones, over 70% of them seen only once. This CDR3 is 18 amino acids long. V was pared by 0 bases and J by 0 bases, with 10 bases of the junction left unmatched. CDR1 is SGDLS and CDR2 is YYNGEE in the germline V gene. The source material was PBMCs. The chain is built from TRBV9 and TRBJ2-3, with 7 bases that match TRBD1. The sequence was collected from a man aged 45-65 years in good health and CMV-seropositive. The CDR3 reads CASSVEIRGWASTDTQYF. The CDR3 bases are TGTGCCAGCAGCGTAGAGATCAGGGGGTGGGCTAGCACAGATACGCAGTATTTT.